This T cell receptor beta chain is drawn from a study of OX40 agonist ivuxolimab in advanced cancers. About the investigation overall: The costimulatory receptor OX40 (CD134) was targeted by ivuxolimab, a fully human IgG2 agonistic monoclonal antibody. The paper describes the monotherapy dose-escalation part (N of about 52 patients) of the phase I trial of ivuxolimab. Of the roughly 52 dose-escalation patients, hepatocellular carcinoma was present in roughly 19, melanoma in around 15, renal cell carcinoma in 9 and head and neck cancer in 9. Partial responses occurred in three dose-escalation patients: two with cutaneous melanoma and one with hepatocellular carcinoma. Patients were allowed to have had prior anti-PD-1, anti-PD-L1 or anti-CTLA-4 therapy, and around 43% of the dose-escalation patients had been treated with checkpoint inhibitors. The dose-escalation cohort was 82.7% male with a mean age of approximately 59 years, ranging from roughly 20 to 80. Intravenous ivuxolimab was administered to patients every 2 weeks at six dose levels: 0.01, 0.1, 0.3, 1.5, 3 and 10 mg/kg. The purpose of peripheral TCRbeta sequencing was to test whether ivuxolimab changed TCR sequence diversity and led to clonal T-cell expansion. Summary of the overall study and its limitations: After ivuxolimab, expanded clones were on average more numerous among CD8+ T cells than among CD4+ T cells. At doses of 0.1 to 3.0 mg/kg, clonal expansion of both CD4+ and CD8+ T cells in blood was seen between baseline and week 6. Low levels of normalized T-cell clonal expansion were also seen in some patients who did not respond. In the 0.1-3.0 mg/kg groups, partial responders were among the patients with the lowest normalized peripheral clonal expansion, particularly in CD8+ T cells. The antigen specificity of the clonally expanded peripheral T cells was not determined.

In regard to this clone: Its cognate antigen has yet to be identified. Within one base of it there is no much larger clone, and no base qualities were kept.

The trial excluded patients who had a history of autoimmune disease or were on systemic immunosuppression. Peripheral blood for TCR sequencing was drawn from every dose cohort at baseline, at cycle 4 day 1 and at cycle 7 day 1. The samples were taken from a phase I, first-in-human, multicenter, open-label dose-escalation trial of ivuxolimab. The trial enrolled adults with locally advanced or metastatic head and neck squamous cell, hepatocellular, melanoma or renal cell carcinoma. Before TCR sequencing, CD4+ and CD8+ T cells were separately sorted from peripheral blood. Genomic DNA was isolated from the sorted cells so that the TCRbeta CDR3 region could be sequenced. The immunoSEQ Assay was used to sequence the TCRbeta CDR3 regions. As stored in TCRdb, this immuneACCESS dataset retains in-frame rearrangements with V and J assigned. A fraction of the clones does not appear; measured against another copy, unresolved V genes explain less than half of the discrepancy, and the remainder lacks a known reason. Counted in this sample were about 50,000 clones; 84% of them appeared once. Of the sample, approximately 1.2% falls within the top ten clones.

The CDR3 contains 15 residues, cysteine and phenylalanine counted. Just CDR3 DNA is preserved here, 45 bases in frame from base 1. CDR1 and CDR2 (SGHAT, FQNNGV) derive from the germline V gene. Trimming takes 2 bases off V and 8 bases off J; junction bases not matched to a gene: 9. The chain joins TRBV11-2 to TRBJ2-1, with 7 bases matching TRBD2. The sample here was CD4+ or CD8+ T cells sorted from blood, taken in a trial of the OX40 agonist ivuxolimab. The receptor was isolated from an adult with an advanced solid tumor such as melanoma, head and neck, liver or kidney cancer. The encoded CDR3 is CASSLSSGLEYEQFF. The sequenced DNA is TGTGCCAGCAGCTTAAGTTCTGGACTAGAATATGAGCAGTTCTTC.